This is a list of T cell receptor beta chains from one sample in a study of T cells in Graves' hyperthyroidism and ophthalmopathy. TCRdb analysed the multiplex PCR reads with MiXCR anew, one entry per CDR3 protein. The table has approximately 210,000 distinct CDR3 sequences, more than 15% seen once. The sample was blood. These receptors all come from a middle-aged man with Graves' hyperthyroidism. Each CDR3 is given with its conserved first and last residue. The D gene is left open where the match is weak. Clone sizes are given selectively: once, few, many, or a class where the clone is expanded.

size	J	D	V	DNA	CDR3
many	TRBJ2-7	TRBD2	TRBV28	TGTGCCAGCAGTCCTCTAGCGGGAGGCTCCTACGAGCAGTACTTC	CASSPLAGGSYEQYF
.	TRBJ2-3	TRBD2	TRBV7-2	TGTGCCAGCAGCTTGTCGCTAGCGGGAGGCCGGGGCGCAGATACGCAGTATTTT	CASSLSLAGGRGADTQYF
many	TRBJ2-5	.	TRBV7-6	TGTGCCAGCAGCTTAAACGCAGAGACCCAGTACTTC	CASSLNAETQYF
.	TRBJ2-5	TRBD2	TRBV18	TGTGCCAGCTCACCAGGGGGACTAGCGGGAGCGGAGACCCAGTACTTC	CASSPGGLAGAETQYF
many	TRBJ2-7	TRBD1	TRBV28	TGTGCCAGCAGTTTGACAGGGTGGGTCGAGCAGTACTTC	CASSLTGWVEQYF
.	TRBJ2-1	.	TRBV10-3	TGTGCCATCAGTGAGTCATGGGGGGCGCGGTACAATGAGCAGTTCTTC	CAISESWGARYNEQFF
many	TRBJ2-2	.	TRBV5-1	TGCGCCAGCAAGGGGCTAGCTGGCACCGGGGAGCTGTTTTTT	CASKGLAGTGELFF
many	TRBJ2-1	.	TRBV5-1	TGCGCCAGCAGCTTGGGCGGTTCGGGGTACAATGAGCAGTTCTTC	CASSLGGSGYNEQFF
.	TRBJ2-7	TRBD2	TRBV5-1	TGCGCCAGCAGCGTGGGACTAGCGGATACCTACGAGCAGTACTTC	CASSVGLADTYEQYF
many	TRBJ2-4	TRBD2	TRBV20-1	TGCAGTGCTAGCCTAGCGGGAGCACACATTCAGTACTTC	CSASLAGAHIQYF
many	TRBJ2-2	.	TRBV12-3/TRBV12-4	TGTGCCAGCAGTGCTGGGATGAGTCGGGAGCTGTTTTTT	CASSAGMSRELFF
.	TRBJ1-5	.	TRBV27	TGTGCCAGCAGTTCCTATAGCTCACGGAGGAGCAATCAGCCCCAGCATTTT	CASSSYSSRRSNQPQHF
few	TRBJ2-3	TRBD2	TRBV27	TGTGCCAGCAGTTTACTAGCGGGGCTTATAGATACGCAGTATTTT	CASSLLAGLIDTQYF
few	TRBJ2-7	.	TRBV30	TGTGCCTGGAGTGCCCCCAGACAGGCCCGCTACGAGCAGTACTTC	CAWSAPRQARYEQYF
many	TRBJ1-2	.	TRBV12-3/TRBV12-4	TGTGCCAGCAGTTTACTCTACTCCGCCACCGCATATGGCTACACCTTC	CASSLLYSATAYGYTF
few	TRBJ2-7	.	TRBV5-1	TGCGCCAGCAGCTTGGAAGGCAGCACCGGGGGCGAGCAGTACTTC	CASSLEGSTGGEQYF
few	TRBJ1-5	.	TRBV30	TGTGCCTGGAGAGAGGGGTTTGCTAGCAATCAGCCCCAGCATTTT	CAWREGFASNQPQHF
many	TRBJ2-5	.	TRBV28	TGTGCCAGCAGTTTCCAGGGGGGTATGGAGACCCAGTACTTC	CASSFQGGMETQYF
few	TRBJ2-5	.	TRBV5-1	TGCGCCAGCAGCCCCCAGGCCGGGACGGAAATCCAAGAGACCCAGTACTTC	CASSPQAGTEIQETQYF
.	TRBJ1-3	TRBD1	TRBV2	TGTGCCAGCAGTCCCCGGACAGGGGCTGGAAACACCATATATTTT	CASSPRTGAGNTIYF
.	TRBJ2-2	.	TRBV20-1	TGCAGTGCTAGAGATTACAGGTCGGGGGAGCTGTTTTTT	CSARDYRSGELFF
.	TRBJ2-7	.	TRBV20-1	TGCAGTGCTGGGAGGACAGATACATACGAGCAGTACTTC	CSAGRTDTYEQYF
.	TRBJ2-2	.	TRBV20-1	TGCAGTGCTTCAAGGCACACGAACACCGGGGAGCTGTTTTTT	CSASRHTNTGELFF
many	TRBJ2-3	.	TRBV5-6	TGTGCCAGCAGCTTGATGACAGATAGCACAGATACGCAGTATTTT	CASSLMTDSTDTQYF
few	TRBJ2-7	TRBD2	TRBV6-1	TGTGCCAGCAGTGGCGCTAGCGGGAGTTACGAGCAGTACTTC	CASSGASGSYEQYF
many	TRBJ2-7	.	TRBV12-5	TGTGCTAGTGGTATAGAGGCGCTTCACTACTACGAGCAGTACTTC	CASGIEALHYYEQYF
many	TRBJ2-1	.	TRBV29-1	TGCAGCGGTCGCCGGGACATCGGAGACAATGAGCAGTTCTTC	CSGRRDIGDNEQFF